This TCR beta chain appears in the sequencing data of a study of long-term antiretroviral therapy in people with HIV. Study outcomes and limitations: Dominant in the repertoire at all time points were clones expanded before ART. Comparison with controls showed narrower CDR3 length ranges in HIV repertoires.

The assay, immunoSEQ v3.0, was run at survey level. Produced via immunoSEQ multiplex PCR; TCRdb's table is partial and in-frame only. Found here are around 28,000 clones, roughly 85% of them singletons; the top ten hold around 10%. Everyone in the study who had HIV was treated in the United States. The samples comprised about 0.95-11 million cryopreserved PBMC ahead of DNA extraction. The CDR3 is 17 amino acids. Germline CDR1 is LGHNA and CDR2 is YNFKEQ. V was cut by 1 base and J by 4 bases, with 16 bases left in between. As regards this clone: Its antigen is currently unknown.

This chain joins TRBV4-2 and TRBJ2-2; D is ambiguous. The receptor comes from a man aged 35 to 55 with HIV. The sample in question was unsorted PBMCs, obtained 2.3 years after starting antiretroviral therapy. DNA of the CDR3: TGTGCCAGCAGCCAAGTTTCTGGGCTCTGGGTCACCGGGGAGCTGTTTTTT. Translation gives CASSQVSGLWVTGELFF.